A selection of T cell receptor beta chains follows, all from one sample in a study of blood T cells in healthy people across ages. TCRdb analysed the 5' RACE reads with MiXCR anew, one entry per CDR3 protein. The sample holds around 2 million distinct CDR3 sequences, about two fifths seen once. The sequenced material came from blood. All receptors derive from a human donor in good health. CDR3s leave out the opening cysteine and the closing phenylalanine or tryptophan. Each record gives: CDR3 length, J gene, D gene, V gene, CDR3 protein. The D gene is left open where the match is weak.

11 | TRBJ1-2 | - | TRBV29-1 | SAGQRLDYGYT
12 | TRBJ2-5 | - | TRBV11-3 | ASSSPPGLETQY
11 | - | - | TRBV12-3/TRBV12-4 | ASSLLARGEQY
13 | TRBJ2-7 | TRBD2 | TRBV10-3 | AIRASGGESYEQY
14 | TRBJ2-3 | TRBD1 | TRBV5-1 | ASSQWTGSGTDTQY
8 | TRBJ2-5 | - | TRBV29-1 | SGVMQTQY
12 | - | - | TRBV12-3/TRBV12-4 | ASSPSGSLSEQY
11 | TRBJ2-5 | - | TRBV4-3 | ASSQDSEETQY
15 | TRBJ2-1 | TRBD2 | TRBV5-1 | ASSPLFSSGVGNEQF
12 | TRBJ2-7 | - | TRBV6-5 | ASSYTNRVHEQY
12 | TRBJ1-1 | - | TRBV20-1 | SAMIGGRNTEAF
12 | TRBJ2-5 | - | TRBV7-9 | ASSSIRGRETQY
11 | TRBJ2-1 | - | TRBV29-1 | CSKGGSYNEQF
13 | TRBJ2-7 | - | TRBV12-3/TRBV12-4 | ASSFTRLGSYEQY
11 | TRBJ1-2 | - | TRBV7-2 | ASSRQLSGGYT
10 | TRBJ1-1 | - | TRBV20-1 | SARTVDTEAF
12 | TRBJ2-1 | - | TRBV7-6 | ASSYPGSWGEQF
16 | TRBJ2-7 | - | TRBV7-2 | ASSSTGLAFLSSYEQY
13 | TRBJ1-2 | TRBD1 | TRBV15 | ATSRIPGQGEGYT
15 | TRBJ2-7 | TRBD1 | TRBV5-1 | ASSLVPWDRGSYEQY
11 | TRBJ1-4 | - | TRBV6-5 | ASSFSRTEKLF
12 | TRBJ2-5 | - | TRBV7-2 | ASSPLTVTKTQY
12 | TRBJ1-4 | TRBD1 | TRBV27 | ASSSTGGDEKLF
12 | TRBJ1-1 | TRBD1 | TRBV20-1 | SAVRDRTNTEAF
11 | TRBJ2-7 | - | TRBV5-1 | ASSLRSMGEQY
12 | TRBJ1-2 | - | TRBV7-9 | ASSYPQGQDGYT
13 | TRBJ2-3 | - | TRBV15 | ATSRGGSSTDTQY
13 | TRBJ1-1 | TRBD1 | TRBV7-8 | ASSSQGALDTEAF
14 | - | - | TRBV3-1 | ASSQVAVAPPNEQY
11 | TRBJ1-6 | - | TRBV6-1 | ASNVGLNSPLH
11 | TRBJ2-1 | - | TRBV2 | ASGIESGARPF
12 | TRBJ1-1 | TRBD1 | TRBV7-9 | ASSSTGWDTEAF
12 | TRBJ2-1 | - | TRBV12-3/TRBV12-4 | ASSALGLHNEQF
14 | TRBJ2-3 | TRBD2 | TRBV15 | ATSRGLAGVADTQY
14 | TRBJ1-2 | - | TRBV5-5 | ASSRDMKPSEYGYT
13 | TRBJ2-1 | TRBD2 | TRBV5-1 | ASSLLLARNNEQF
11 | TRBJ2-1 | - | TRBV4-2 | ASSGSPEREQF
15 | - | - | TRBV9 | ASSEGVPGQVMDEQY
11 | TRBJ2-7 | TRBD1 | TRBV14 | ASWDRDSYEQY
11 | - | - | TRBV6-5 | ASSYSRASEQY
9 | TRBJ1-2 | - | TRBV20-1 | SAREIYGYT
10 | TRBJ2-7 | TRBD1 | TRBV29-1 | SIEGARSEQY
17 | TRBJ2-6 | - | TRBV10-3 | AIRDPTGSISSGANVRT
11 | TRBJ1-5 | - | TRBV20-1 | SASGDTDQPQH
10 | TRBJ2-3 | - | TRBV29-1 | SVVQSTDTQY
13 | TRBJ2-5 | TRBD1 | TRBV12-3/TRBV12-4 | ASSPRPGQTETQY
12 | TRBJ2-3 | - | TRBV7-8 | ASSPLPRGDTQY
14 | TRBJ1-6 | - | TRBV25-1 | ASSDYGGQGNSPLH